What follows are 18 T cell receptor beta chains derived from one specimen sequenced in a study of blood T cell repertoires in COVID-19. Only in-frame clones appear in the TCRdb table, and some are missing; sequencing was by immunoSEQ multiplex PCR. Of under 200,000 clones in the sample, around four fifths are singletons; the top ten hold approximately 6.2%. The sequenced sample was peripheral blood. Receptor source: a man between 65 and 79 years old with active or convalescent COVID-19.

The genes are TRBV10-3 and TRBJ1-2; TRBD1 agrees at 7 bases. The V gene's germline CDR1 is ENHRY and CDR2 SYGVKD. The trim removed 3 bases at V and 5 bases at J, leaving 6 bases unmatched. CDR3 length equals 14 residues. The CDR3, as DNA: TGTGCCATCAGTGAAGGGGGACAGTTTTATGGCTACACCTTC. Translating gives CAISEGGQFYGYTF.

The rearrangement uses TRBV12-3 or TRBV12-4 and TRBJ1-1, with no clear D. Trimming removed 3 bases at V and 0 bases at J, with 2 bases between. CDR3 size: 12 residues. The CDR3 spells CASSFVNTEAFF. The CDR3 DNA reads TGTGCCAGCAGTTTCGTGAACACTGAAGCTTTCTTT.

The chain carries TRBV11-2 and TRBJ1-1; the match to TRBD1 covers 8 bases. The V gene end was trimmed by 4 bases and the J gene end by 5 bases; junction bases not matched to a gene: 6. Per the germline V gene, CDR1 is SGHAT and CDR2 is FQNNGV. There are 14 residues in the CDR3. DNA of the CDR3: TGTGCCAGCAGCTCCAGGGGGCAAGATACTGAAGCTTTCTTT. It translates to CASSSRGQDTEAFF. The entire variable domain, with the rest obtained from reference TRBV11-2 and TRBJ1-1, is as follows: EAGVAQSPRYKIIEKRQSVAFWCNPISGHATLYWYQQILGQGPKLLIQFQNNGVVDDSQLPKDRFSAERLKGVDSTLKIQPAKLEDSAVYLCASSSRGQDTEAFFGQGTRLTVV.

The rearrangement joins TRBV7-9 to TRBJ1-6; perhaps TRBD1 as D (6 bases). CDR1 is SEHNR and CDR2 is FQNEAQ in the germline V gene (reference sequence). The CDR3 is 16 amino acids. V was trimmed by 1 base and J by 6 bases, leaving 13 bases between them. In DNA form, the CDR3 reads TGTGCCAGCAGCTTAGGGCGGGGGCTGGTTAATTCACCCCTCCACTTT. It encodes CASSLGRGLVNSPLHF.

J is TRBJ1-2 and V is TRBV5-1, with no clear D. CDR3 length: 14 residues. Trimming removed 0 bases at V and 0 bases at J, with 6 bases between. Germline CDR1 and CDR2: SGHRS and YFSETQ. Here the CDR3 reads CASSLAGANYGYTF. The CDR3 DNA sequence: TGCGCCAGCAGCTTGGCCGGGGCTAACTATGGCTACACCTTC. The full variable domain, rest sourced from reference TRBV5-1 and TRBJ1-2, is KAGVTQTPRYLIKTRGQQVTLSCSPISGHRSVSWYQQTPGQGLQFLFEYFSETQRNKGNFPGRFSGRQFSNSRSEMNVSTLELGDSALYLCASSLAGANYGYTFGSGTRLTVV.

Only one count was recorded for this clone. The chain carries TRBV29-1 and TRBJ1-1; D not resolved. CDR1 and CDR2 (germline): SQVTM, ANQGSEA. Between the trimmed V and J ends, which lost 3 bases and 1 base, there was a span of 12 bases. CDR3 size: 14 residues. The CDR3 nucleotides read TGCAGCGTTGAGTGGGCAGACCAGAACACTGAAGCTTTCTTT. Translating gives CSVEWADQNTEAFF.

The chain carries TRBV2 and TRBJ1-5, with D maybe TRBD1 (5 bases). The CDR3 spans 14 residues. Per germline, CDR1 SNHLY and CDR2 FYNNEI. The germline V and J ends were trimmed by 6 bases and 6 bases, with 15 bases remaining between them. CDR3 sequence (DNA): TGTGCCAGCAGGGAACGAATTAGGGGTCAGCCCCAGCATTTT. Amino acid sequence: CASRERIRGQPQHF.

As concerns this clone: A read error may produce the germline difference seen at one junction end. This chain uses TRBV7-7 with TRBJ2-1; 8 positions match TRBD2. CDR1 and CDR2 from the germline V gene are SSHAT and FNYEAQ (reference sequence). This CDR3 is 16 amino acids long. CDR3 coding DNA: TGTGCTAGCAGCCCCCTAGCGGGCCCCTCCTACAATGAGCAGTTCTTC. As protein: CASSPLAGPSYNEQFF.

The V gene is TRBV10-1, the J gene TRBJ2-3; D might be TRBD2 (5 bases). The CDR3 runs to 15 residues. Per the germline V gene, CDR1 is WNHNN and CDR2 is SYGVQD (reference sequence). The V end lost 2 bases, the J end lost 6 bases, and 15 bases lay between the germline ends. The CDR3 nucleotides read TGCGCCAGCAGTGAGCCCGGGGAGCTTGGGGATACGCAGTATTTT. Translation gives CASSEPGELGDTQYF.

The rearrangement joins TRBV19 to TRBJ2-1, with TRBD2 identical over 8 bases. With 7 bases clipped from V and 4 bases from J, the junction kept 18 bases outside the gene matches. Germline V gene data show CDR1 as LNHDA and CDR2 as SQIVND (reference sequence). The CDR3 covers 18 residues. Here the CDR3 DNA reads TGTGCCAGTAAAGGTCTTGGCTCGCGGGGGGACGTATACAATGAGCAGTTCTTC. Translation: CASKGLGSRGDVYNEQFF. The whole variable domain, filled in from reference TRBV19 and TRBJ2-1, reads DGGITQSPKYLFRKEGQNVTLSCEQNLNHDAMYWYRQDPGQGLRLIYYSQIVNDFQKGDIAEGYSVSREKKESFPLTVTSAQKNPTAFYLCASKGLGSRGDVYNEQFFGPGTRLTVL.

The chain joins TRBV7-9 to TRBJ1-2; D is uncertain. Per the germline V gene, CDR1 is SEHNR and CDR2 is FQNEAQ (reference sequence). V was pared by 6 bases and J by 6 bases, with 17 bases between. The CDR3 covers 14 residues. CDR3 in amino acids: CASSPPEAGDGYTF. CDR3 coding DNA: TGTGCCAGCAGTCCCCCAGAGGCGGGCGATGGCTACACCTTC.

There are a few counts of this clone. The chain combines TRBV6-5 with TRBJ1-1, with 8 positions matching TRBD1. CDR1 and CDR2 (germline): MNHEY, SVGAGI. The CDR3 extends over 12 amino acids. After removal of 6 bases from V and 8 bases from J, the junction contained 5 bases not matched to a gene. The CDR3 reads CASRQRDREAFF. The CDR3 coding sequence is TGTGCCAGCAGGCAGAGGGACAGGGAAGCTTTCTTT.

The chain employs TRBV15 and TRBJ2-3; 15 bases map to TRBD2. V lost 0 bases and J lost 0; bases outside the gene matches: 13. Per germline, CDR1 LNHNV and CDR2 YYDKDF (reference sequence). The CDR3 has 22 amino acids. CDR3: CATSRDSWTSGRAPLSTDTQYF. The CDR3 DNA sequence: TGTGCCACCAGCAGAGATTCGTGGACTAGCGGGAGGGCTCCCCTAAGCACAGATACGCAGTATTTT.

The rearrangement joins TRBV25-1 to TRBJ2-5, with TRBD2 matching over 13 bases. The J segment lost 4 bases and the V segment lost 3 bases, leaving 8 bases of the junction unmatched. This CDR3 has 17 amino acids. Per germline, CDR1 MGHDK and CDR2 SYGVNS. In DNA form, the CDR3 reads TGTGCCAGCAGTGACTCTCAACTAGCGGGAGGGCCAGAGACCCAGTACTTC. Encoded protein: CASSDSQLAGGPETQYF.

The V and J genes are TRBV2 and TRBJ1-6; 9 nucleotides match TRBD1. The CDR3 has 14 residues. With V trimmed by 11 bases and J by 6 bases, 8 bases remained unmatched. Germline V CDR1 and CDR2: SNHLY, FYNNEI. DNA of the CDR3: TGTGCCGGGGCGGACAGGGGCGGTAATTCACCCCTCCACTTT. This codes for CAGADRGGNSPLHF.

CDR3 coding DNA: TGTGCCATCAGTGAGTCAGGACAGGGGGCACGTGTCTATGGCTACACCTTC. Translating gives CAISESGQGARVYGYTF. The chain recombines TRBV10-3 with TRBJ1-2, with 11 bases that match TRBD1. This CDR3 comprises 17 residues. The V gene's germline CDR1 is ENHRY and CDR2 SYGVKD. V trimming: 0 bases; J trimming: 4 bases; junction bases outside the gene matches: 7.

The gene calls are TRBV7-2 and TRBJ1-5; 11 bases line up with TRBD1. V lost 6 bases to trimming and J lost 7 bases; unmatched junction nucleotides: 11. Germline CDR1 is SGHTA and CDR2 is FQGNSA. The CDR3 runs to 16 residues. The CDR3 coding sequence is TGTGCCAGCAGTATCAGTACGGGACAGGGGGACCAGCCCCAGCATTTT. It yields the protein CASSISTGQGDQPQHF.

In this sample, this clone turned up a few times. The chain is built from TRBV18 and TRBJ2-7; D gene unclear. The germline gives CDR1 KGHSH, CDR2 LQKENI. Trimming took off 3 bases at V and 7 bases at J, with 19 bases between the two ends. This CDR3 region has 15 residues. The CDR3 DNA reads TGTGCCAGCTCACCGGGTCCAGCAGGTGTTCGAGAGCAGTACTTC. As protein: CASSPGPAGVREQYF.